These T cell receptor beta chains were read from a single sample in a study of cytomegalovirus exposure and HLA in healthy donors. Sequencing used immunoSEQ multiplex PCR; TCRdb keeps in-frame clones, though not all of them. The table records some 130,000 clones, less than 85% of them present only once. Sequencing was done on a sample of PBMCs. Source of these receptors: a woman aged 45-65 years in good health and CMV-seropositive. Each CDR3 is given with its conserved first and last residue. The D gene is left open where the match is weak. The listing skips clone size in some rows; elsewhere it reads once, few, many or a size class.

TRBV12-5	NA	TRBJ1-2	NA	CASGLVGGIYGYTF	TGTGCTAGTGGTTTGGTAGGAGGGATCTATGGCTACACCTTC
TRBV18	NA	TRBJ1-2	NA	CASSPSGDYGYTF	TGTGCCAGCTCACCATCAGGTGACTATGGCTACACCTTC
TRBV5-1	NA	TRBJ2-3	NA	CASSLGTGTDTQYF	TGCGCCAGCAGCTTGGGGACAGGCACAGATACGCAGTATTTT
TRBV19	NA	TRBJ2-7	TRBD1	CASSTLGQGRMSSYEQYF	TGTGCCAGTAGTACGCTAGGACAGGGGAGGATGAGCTCCTACGAGCAGTACTTC
TRBV28	NA	TRBJ1-1	NA	CASSPPGNPEAFF	TGTGCCAGCAGTCCCCCGGGAAATCCTGAAGCTTTCTTT
TRBV11-2	NA	TRBJ2-7	TRBD1	CASSWDRTYEQYF	TGTGCCAGCAGCTGGGACAGAACCTACGAGCAGTACTTC
TRBV28	NA	TRBJ1-3	NA	CASSWVGAGEKENTIYF	TGTGCCAGCAGCTGGGTGGGAGCAGGGGAGAAGGAAAACACCATATATTTT
TRBV9	NA	TRBJ2-1	TRBD2	CASTLSAGGPHNEQFF	TGTGCCAGCACTTTGTCAGCGGGGGGGCCGCACAATGAGCAGTTCTTC
TRBV4-3	NA	TRBJ2-7	NA	CASSQETYEQYF	TGCGCCAGCAGCCAAGAGACATACGAGCAGTACTTC
TRBV5-1	NA	TRBJ2-3	TRBD2	CASRPGLAGEDTQYF	TGCGCCAGCAGGCCGGGACTAGCGGGGGAAGATACGCAGTATTTT
TRBV7-2	NA	TRBJ2-1	NA	CASSSGPEGEQFF	TGTGCCAGCAGCTCCGGACCCGAGGGAGAGCAGTTCTTC
TRBV28	NA	TRBJ2-6	NA	CASSRGSGANVLTF	TGTGCCAGCAGCAGGGGCTCTGGGGCCAACGTCCTGACTTTC
TRBV19	NA	TRBJ2-7	TRBD2	CASSPGGYEQYF	TGTGCCAGTAGTCCGGGAGGGTACGAGCAGTACTTC
TRBV10-2	NA	TRBJ1-5	NA	CASSELSGGNQPQHF	TGCGCCAGCAGTGAGCTTTCAGGGGGCAATCAGCCCCAGCATTTT
TRBV29-1	NA	TRBJ2-7	NA	CSVETALGHEQYF	TGCAGCGTGGAGACAGCCCTAGGCCACGAGCAGTACTTC
TRBV7-9	NA	TRBJ1-2	NA	CASSSPDGGLYGYTF	TGTGCCAGCAGCTCGCCGGACGGGGGGCTCTATGGCTACACCTTC
TRBV7-9	NA	TRBJ1-1	NA	CASSPWEGRNTEAFF	TGTGCCAGCAGCCCTTGGGAGGGGCGAAACACTGAAGCTTTCTTT
TRBV28	once	TRBJ2-5	TRBD1	CATVGQQETQYF	TGTGCCACCGTGGGACAGCAAGAGACCCAGTACTTC
TRBV12-2	NA	TRBJ2-7	NA	CASRLALSGREGYEQYF	TGTGCAAGTCGCTTAGCGCTTTCGGGGCGGGAGGGGTACGAGCAGTACTTC
TRBV6-1	NA	TRBJ2-3	NA	CATSSAEETQYF	TGTGCCACCTCCTCTGCGGAAGAAACGCAGTATTTT
TRBV19	NA	TRBJ1-4	NA	CASSIVQGGYEKLFF	TGTGCCAGTAGTATAGTACAGGGTGGTTATGAAAAACTGTTTTTT
TRBV7-9	once	TRBJ1-2	NA	CASSSTARGLVRDKVYTF	TGTGCCAGCAGCTCCACTGCCAGGGGCCTTGTCCGGGACAAAGTTTACACCTTC
TRBV4-3	once	TRBJ1-2	TRBD1	CASSRDRGNYGYTF	TGCGCCAGCAGTCGCGACAGGGGAAACTATGGCTACACCTTC
TRBV6-4	NA	TRBJ2-6	NA	CASSDSGGSGANVLTF	TGTGCCAGCAGTGACTCGGGGGGCTCTGGGGCCAACGTCCTGACTTTC
TRBV30	once	TRBJ1-1	NA	CAWSEQVNTEAFF	TGTGCCTGGAGTGAACAGGTGAACACTGAAGCTTTCTTT
TRBV28	NA	TRBJ2-6	NA	CASSFGGPGANVLTF	TGTGCCAGCAGTTTCGGCGGTCCCGGGGCCAACGTCCTGACTTTC
TRBV4-3	NA	TRBJ2-1	NA	CASSRSGEQFF	TGCGCCAGCAGTCGATCAGGTGAGCAGTTCTTC
TRBV7-2	NA	TRBJ2-1	TRBD1	CASSLAPTGSYNEQFF	TGTGCCAGCAGCTTAGCCCCGACAGGGTCCTACAATGAGCAGTTCTTC
TRBV19	NA	TRBJ1-1	NA	CASSIGRAGTEAFF	TGTGCCAGTAGTATCGGGAGGGCTGGCACTGAAGCTTTCTTT
TRBV7-2	NA	TRBJ1-2	NA	CASSLSYDSANYGYTF	TGTGCCAGCAGCTTATCCTACGACAGTGCGAACTATGGCTACACCTTC
TRBV4-1	NA	TRBJ2-3	NA	CASSQGQGVSTDTQYF	TGCGCCAGCAGCCAAGGTCAGGGCGTTAGCACAGATACGCAGTATTTT
TRBV9	NA	TRBJ1-3	NA	CASSVVPVSSGNTIYF	TGTGCCAGCAGCGTAGTGCCGGTGAGCTCTGGAAACACCATATATTTT
TRBV29-1	few	TRBJ1-2	TRBD1	CSAGGNYGYTF	TGCAGCGCAGGGGGTAACTATGGCTACACCTTC
TRBV5-4	NA	TRBJ1-4	NA	CASSFGGHDEKLFF	TGTGCCAGCAGCTTCGGGGGGCACGATGAAAAACTGTTTTTT
TRBV21-1	NA	TRBJ1-3	NA	CASSKGRGF	TGTGCCAGCAGCAAAGGCCGGGGGTTT
TRBV5-3	NA	TRBJ1-5	NA	CARSLRAGDSNQPQHF	TGTGCCAGAAGCCTCAGGGCAGGGGATAGCAATCAGCCCCAGCATTTT
TRBV6-1	NA	TRBJ2-7	TRBD2	CASSDPRGGSYEQYF	TGTGCCAGCAGTGACCCACGGGGGGGTTCCTACGAGCAGTACTTC
TRBV5-1	NA	TRBJ2-7	TRBD2	CASSFAGDSYEQYF	TGCGCCAGCAGCTTTGCGGGGGACTCCTACGAGCAGTACTTC
TRBV7-9	NA	TRBJ1-5	TRBD1	CASSLVYRGFNQPQHF	TGTGCCAGCAGCTTAGTGTACAGGGGTTTCAATCAGCCCCAGCATTTT
TRBV5-1	once	TRBJ2-3	NA	CASSPGGTDTQYF	TGCGCCAGCAGCCCCGGGGGCACAGATACGCAGTATTTT
TRBV7-9	NA	TRBJ1-2	TRBD1	CASRSNRGWDYGYTF	TGTGCCAGCAGGTCAAACAGGGGTTGGGACTATGGCTACACCTTC
TRBV7-8	NA	TRBJ2-1	NA	CASSLGPGGGEQFF	TGTGCCAGCAGCTTAGGGCCGGGTGGAGGTGAGCAGTTCTTC
TRBV4-3	NA	TRBJ2-1	TRBD2	CASSQGLAAKEASYNEQFF	TGCGCCAGCAGCCAAGGACTAGCGGCTAAAGAAGCTTCCTACAATGAGCAGTTCTTC
TRBV7-6	few	TRBJ2-6	NA	CASSQGGWANVLTF	TGTGCCAGCAGTCAAGGCGGATGGGCCAACGTCCTGACTTTC
TRBV13	NA	TRBJ2-5	TRBD2	CASSPRGGEGIETQYF	TGTGCCAGCAGCCCCCGGGGAGGGGAGGGAATAGAGACCCAGTACTTC
TRBV2	NA	TRBJ2-4	TRBD2	CASSAHRLAGGPNIQYF	TGTGCCAGCAGTGCCCATAGACTAGCGGGGGGGCCAAACATTCAGTACTTC
TRBV6-5	NA	TRBJ1-1	NA	CASSYSEGNTEAFF	TGTGCCAGCAGTTACTCCGAGGGAAACACTGAAGCTTTCTTT
TRBV10-1	NA	TRBJ2-1	TRBD2	CASSEFRTSGDHNEQFF	TGCGCCAGCAGTGAGTTCCGGACTAGCGGGGACCACAATGAGCAGTTCTTC
TRBV9	NA	TRBJ2-5	NA	CASSVGSAVQETQYF	TGTGCCAGCAGCGTAGGTAGCGCCGTACAAGAGACCCAGTACTTC
TRBV7-2	NA	TRBJ2-2	NA	CASRPRLGNTGELFF	TGTGCCAGCAGACCTAGACTGGGGAACACCGGGGAGCTGTTTTTT
TRBV2	NA	TRBJ1-5	TRBD1	CASSDFGTGNQPQHF	TGTGCCAGCAGTGACTTTGGGACAGGAAATCAGCCCCAGCATTTT
TRBV5-4	NA	TRBJ2-3	NA	CASSQDGSSSTDTQYF	TGTGCCAGCAGCCAGGACGGGAGTTCTAGCACAGATACGCAGTATTTT
TRBV10-3	NA	TRBJ1-1	NA	CAISESEVDTEAFF	TGTGCCATCAGTGAGTCGGAGGTGGACACTGAAGCTTTCTTT
TRBV4-1	NA	TRBJ2-3	NA	CASSHRLRQDSTDTQYF	TGCGCCAGCAGCCACCGCCTTAGACAGGATAGCACAGATACGCAGTATTTT
TRBV6-6	few	TRBJ2-2	NA	CASSYSSGTGELFF	TGTGCCAGCAGTTACTCGTCCGGCACCGGGGAGCTGTTTTTT